The present T cell receptor beta chain was sequenced within a study of CD8 T cells in ankylosing spondylitis. The study's findings and limits: Reactive arthritis synovial fluid and blood previously showed some of these motif variants.

This clonotype was detected many times. Antigen specificity is unknown. Each CDR3 protein gets one entry after TCRdb re-called the 5' RACE reads with MiXCR. Counted here are roughly 86,000 distinct CDR3 sequences, about 8.8% occurring once; the ten biggest clones make up roughly 4.6%. V lost 4 bases, J lost 0 bases, and 15 bases lay in between. The CDR3 extends over 16 amino acids. Germline V lookup: CDR1 SGHRS, CDR2 YFSETQ. This receptor was obtained from a male donor with ankylosing spondylitis or in good health (not recorded which). The sequenced material came from blood, either unsorted or a sorted T cell fraction (not recorded which). V gene TRBV5-1 combines with J gene TRBJ2-3; D assignment may be TRBD1 or TRBD2 (5 bases each). CDR3 residues: CASSGGPDSSTDTQYF. CDR3 in DNA: TGCGCCAGCAGCGGGGGACCCGATTCTAGCACAGATACGCAGTATTTT. The variable domain in full, completed from reference TRBV5-1 and TRBJ2-3, reads KAGVTQTPRYLIKTRGQQVTLSCSPISGHRSVSWYQQTPGQGLQFLFEYFSETQRNKGNFPGRFSGRQFSNSRSEMNVSTLELGDSALYLCASSGGPDSSTDTQYFGPGTRLTVL.